The present T cell receptor (beta chain) was sequenced within a study of beta chain features in type 1 diabetes. Study findings and constraints: In the patient group, naive, central memory and Treg TCRB repertoires seemed more alike than in the healthy donor group. Patients with Type 1 diabetes showed moderately but significantly shorter TCRB CDR3s in all four CD4+ subsets.

The authors reverse transcribed all of the isolated RNA, so sequencing captured expressed TCRB transcripts. The table came from immunoSEQ multiplex PCR; TCRdb's copy has only in-frame clones and leaves some out. Of some 240,000 clones detected, approximately 16% appear once; the ten largest clones hold about 0.085%. In regard to this clone: What it recognizes is unknown.

Germline-derived CDR1 and CDR2 are SGHTA and FQGNSA. There are 13 residues in the CDR3. With V trimmed by 5 bases and J by 13 bases, 12 bases remained unmatched. This receptor was obtained from a man younger than 40 with type 1 diabetes. Sequencing was performed on naive CD4+ T cells from blood. The V and J genes are TRBV7-2 and TRBJ2-3, with 7 nucleotides matching TRBD1. In nucleotides, the CDR3 is TGTGCCAGCAGCGTAGTCGCTAGGGGGCGGGAGTATTTT. Amino acid sequence: CASSVVARGREYF.